The 13 T cell receptor beta chains given below trace back to one sample, sequenced in a study of blood T cell repertoires in COVID-19 (dated by TCRdb to the early 2020s). Libraries were built with the immunoSEQ multiplex PCR assay. TCRdb provides this immuneACCESS table in a form limited to in-frame rearrangements. Some clones are lacking; in checked studies, under half of them reflect an unresolved V gene, and why the rest are absent is not known. The sample table lists some 200,000 clones, around 89% of them with a count of one. The ten largest account for roughly 2.7% of the sample. The sequenced sample consisted of PBMCs or T cells enriched from blood (not recorded which). These receptors all stem from a woman between 25 and 40 years old who had recovered from COVID-19.

The chain employs TRBV4-3 and TRBJ1-4, with D hard to call. Germline CDR1 and CDR2: LGHNA and YSLEER. CDR3 length: 17 residues. Between the trimmed V and J ends, which lost 0 bases and 6 bases, there was a span of 17 bases. The CDR3 bases are TGCGCCAGCAGCCAAGAGCGGAGTGCCAGTTTATATGAAAAACTGTTTTTT. This codes for CASSQERSASLYEKLFF.

J is TRBJ1-1 and V is TRBV19, with 10 bases identical to TRBD1. Germline CDR1 and CDR2: LNHDA and SQIVND (reference sequence). The CDR3 contains 15 residues. V shed 5 bases and J 4 bases; nucleotides not matched to a gene: 7. CDR3 sequence reads: CASSLGQGGVTEAFF. The CDR3 coding sequence is TGTGCCAGTAGTCTCGGACAGGGGGGCGTCACTGAAGCTTTCTTT.

The V gene is TRBV7-2, the J gene TRBJ1-3; D is perhaps TRBD1 (5 bases). Trimming stripped 1 base from V and 8 bases from J, with 12 bases between. Germline values: CDR1 SGHTA, CDR2 FQGNSA. This CDR3 region has 14 residues. This CDR3 reads CASSLVSRADTIYF. CDR3 coding DNA: TGTGCCAGCAGCTTAGTTTCCAGGGCAGACACCATATATTTT.

This chain uses TRBV19 with TRBJ2-3, with 9 bases identical to TRBD2. With 6 bases clipped from V and 4 bases from J, the junction kept 2 bases outside the gene matches. There are 13 residues in the CDR3. Germline CDR1 reads LNHDA; CDR2 reads SQIVND (reference sequence). The CDR3 region has the DNA TGTGCCAGTAGGGTAGCGGGGGCAGATACGCAGTATTTT. Translation gives CASRVAGADTQYF.

The chain is built from TRBV13 and TRBJ2-3; TRBD2 matches at 16 bases. The germline gives CDR1 PRHDT, CDR2 FYEKMQ (reference sequence). V lost 5 bases to trimming and J lost 4 bases; unmatched junction nucleotides: 6. The CDR3 spans 17 residues. The chain's CDR3 is CASSAGLAGGPADTQYF. CDR3 DNA: TGTGCCAGCAGCGCGGGACTAGCGGGGGGGCCGGCAGATACGCAGTATTTT.

This clone was observed a single time. V gene TRBV2 combines with J gene TRBJ2-7, with a tentative D call TRBD2 (5 bases). V shed 6 bases and J shed 3 bases, with 15 bases lying between them. CDR3 length: 14 amino acids. Germline CDR1 and CDR2: SNHLY and FYNNEI. The CDR3 DNA follows: TGTGCCAGCAGAAACATAAGAGAGGGCTACGAGCAGTACTTC. It specifies CASRNIREGYEQYF.

This clone has just a few counts. A junction boundary mismatches the germline segment, possibly from a read error. The chain joins TRBV6-5 to TRBJ1-5; no clear D gene. This CDR3 comprises 15 residues. In germline, CDR1 is MNHEY, CDR2 SVGAGI. CDR3 sequence reads: CASSHSPGGDQPQHF. DNA for the CDR3: TGTGCCAGCAGTCACTCACCAGGAGGCGATCAGCCCCAGCATTTT.

This chain joins TRBV7-2 and TRBJ2-3, with a weak D call TRBD2 (6 bases). The germline V and J ends were trimmed by 0 bases and 4 bases, with 11 bases remaining between them. The CDR3 is 15 residues long. Germline V gene sequence: CDR1 SGHTA, CDR2 FQGNSA. As DNA, the CDR3 is TGTGCCAGCAGCTTAGCAGATTCGGGGGCAGATACGCAGTATTTT. Protein product: CASSLADSGADTQYF.

This chain connects TRBV5-8 to TRBJ1-5, with 7 bases aligning to TRBD1. The V segment lost 4 bases and the J segment 0 bases; nucleotides outside the gene matches: 4. The CDR3 has 15 amino acids. The germline V gene has CDR1 SGHTS and CDR2 YDEGEE. CDR3 nucleotides: TGTGCCAGCAGCCGGGACAGTTATAGCAATCAGCCCCAGCATTTT. Translating gives CASSRDSYSNQPQHF.

This clone has a single count. The genes are TRBV7-2 and TRBJ1-1; D is possibly TRBD1 (5 bases). Germline assignment: CDR1 SGHTA and CDR2 FQGNSA. There are 14 residues in the CDR3. V shed 7 bases and J shed 5 bases, with 17 bases lying between them. The CDR3 DNA follows: TGTGCCAGCACATTGCGGGGCATGGAGACTGAAGCTTTCTTT. Translating it yields CASTLRGMETEAFF.

This clone appeared a few times. CDR3 in DNA: TGTGCCAGTAGTATAGGGACAACCTACAATGAGCAGTTCTTC. Its protein is CASSIGTTYNEQFF. This chain links TRBV19 with TRBJ2-1; possible D gene TRBD1, 5 bases. V was cut by 1 base and J by 2 bases, with 6 bases left in between. This CDR3 has 14 residues. Germline CDR1 is LNHDA and CDR2 is SQIVND (reference sequence).

The V and J genes are TRBV6-5 and TRBJ2-1; D ambiguous. Germline lookup yields CDR1 MNHEY and CDR2 SVGAGI. The CDR3 consists of 12 residues. V lost 8 bases, J lost 4 bases, and 9 bases lay in between. The CDR3 loop is CASPQKYNEQFF. DNA for the CDR3: TGTGCCAGCCCACAGAAATACAATGAGCAGTTCTTC.

This clone was seen once. This chain links TRBV3-1 (or the pseudogene TRBV3-2) with TRBJ2-5, with TRBD2 matching 10 bases. Per germline, CDR1 LGHDT and CDR2 YNNKEL (reference sequence). This CDR3 contains 16 residues. The trim removed 4 bases at V and 2 bases at J, leaving 7 bases unmatched. CDR3 in amino acids: CASSRRRLAGQETQYF. The CDR3 DNA follows: TGTGCCAGCAGCCGCAGACGACTAGCGGGTCAAGAGACCCAGTACTTC.